The source of this TCR beta chain is a study of cytotoxic CD8 clonotypes in ibrutinib-treated CLL (dated by TCRdb to about 2021). Looking at the study overall: In this cohort, 15 or so patients were treatment-naive and about a dozen were relapsed/refractory, while 17 to 18 had unmutated IGHV. Partial responses were observed in about 24 patients and complete responses in 2; after a median follow-up of about 69 months, remission was maintained in approximately 14 patients and progression was observed in about twelve. Response samples were obtained after a median of around 11 months of treatment, with a range of roughly 6 to 40 months. On average, each sample yielded about 260,000 productive templates and 80,000 to 95,000 productive rearrangements. Of the 86 people in the trial, 25 to 30 had longitudinal samples available. Cryopreserved peripheral blood mononuclear cells were collected at three points: before therapy, at response, and at either sustained remission or disease progression. Patients were still on ibrutinib when every remission and progressive disease sample was collected. General study outcomes and caveats: Baseline clonality was found to be higher than that of age-matched healthy donors and was strongly correlated with circulating CD8+ T-cell counts. Clonality increased at ibrutinib response, stayed stable in sustained remission, and fell back toward baseline at progression. Public clonotypes were rare and either contracted or stayed stable during treatment, and the rise in clonality at ibrutinib response reflected the expansion of private clonotypes. Sampling times were not matched between sustained-remission and progressing patients, and lymph node repertoires were not studied.

Each clonotype received, on average, around 10x coverage in deep resolution sequencing performed on a MiSeq, where the target depth lay between 1 in 1 million and 1 in 200,000 T cells. The immunoSEQ hsTCRB Kit was used to generate the TCR beta libraries. Processing in the source paper ran as follows. Data were analyzed with ImmunoSEQ Data Assistant and ImmunoSEQ Analyzer, with V, D and J genes assigned per IMGT definitions. Clonality was computed as one minus normalized Shannon entropy of productive rearrangement frequencies, ranging from 0 to 1. Only overrepresented clonotypes making up at least 0.05% of each patient's repertoire were included in the public clonotype analysis. Roughly 13 age-matched healthy donor repertoires from immuneACCESS served as clonality controls. In TCRdb, the immuneACCESS table is reduced to in-frame sequences with V and J assigned. These tables do not hold every clone; where another copy was compared, an unresolved V gene accounts for under half, and the others remain unexplained. From that table come the V and J calls and clone size; the DNA was used to work out D and trimming. The sample table lists about 74,000 clones, around 81% of them with a count of one. The ten largest clones capture 7.7% of the sample.

This clone appeared a single time. No antigen is known for it. One base away there is no much larger clone; base qualities are not given. Trimming removed 4 bases from V and 10 bases from J; the gene matches leave 11 bases unexplained. Including the terminal cysteine and phenylalanine, the CDR3 comprises 14 residues. Only the CDR3 part of the read is kept: 42 bases, read in frame from the first base. The germline V gene gives CDR1 as SNHLY and CDR2 as FYNNEI. The time point label for this specimen denotes: progressive disease on ibrutinib. Roughly 2 micrograms of genomic DNA were extracted from cryopreserved PBMCs for TCR beta library preparation. High-throughput TCR beta sequencing was performed on longitudinal blood samples from CLL patients receiving ibrutinib monotherapy. Patients were enrolled in a phase 2 open-label single-center ibrutinib monotherapy trial.

Sequences were derived from PBMCs, sampled at disease progression, from a patient treated with ibrutinib. This receptor chain uses TRBV2 and TRBJ1-2, with 8 bases matching TRBD1. The sequence was collected from a human donor with chronic lymphocytic leukemia. The sequenced DNA: TGTGCCAGCAGTGGGGGATTGACAGGGGTCGCCTACACCTTC. This is translated as CASSGGLTGVAYTF.